This T cell receptor beta chain came from a study of T cells in Graves' hyperthyroidism and ophthalmopathy (dated by TCRdb to the late 2010s). Some background on the complete study: Peripheral blood samples were taken at the time of initial diagnosis, prior to any treatment. The paper reports TCR Vbeta CDR3 sequencing of fewer than 150 peripheral blood samples: approximately 41 ophthalmopathy, fewer than 80 hyperthyroidism and around 17 progressor patients. Once sampling was done, hyperthyroidism patients were given methimazole at a starting dose of 30 mg daily, whereas ophthalmopathy patients were given high-dose intravenous methylprednisolone. The study also compared thyroid tissue and blood T-cell repertoires from more than 5 Graves' hyperthyroidism patients. An independent validation cohort of around 19 hyperthyroidism patients and approximately 15 patients who later progressed to ophthalmopathy tested prospective prediction of ophthalmopathy. A discovery cohort of roughly 100 patients, approximately 45 with Graves' ophthalmopathy and approximately 55 with stable Graves' hyperthyroidism, was used to find distinguishing TCR V-J signatures. The 90 to 100 discovery patients were randomly divided into training and test sets at a 7:3 ratio. Study-wide conclusions, independent of this receptor: Blood samples also contained most of the expanded thyroid clonotypes (frequency above 0.001), which suggests that blood repertoires may reflect thyroid immune responses. Sample size was not statistically predetermined, and blinding of investigators to group allocation was not performed. A 13 V-J signature model separated ophthalmopathy from stable hyperthyroidism, with roughly 88% sensitivity and roughly 81% specificity in cross-validation and 80%/75% in testing. During validation, the model predicted progression to ophthalmopathy a median of approximately 6 months ahead of onset, with just under 71% sensitivity and about 72% specificity.

V sheds 5 bases and J sheds 5 bases, leaving 25 bases between their ends. From the cysteine up to the phenylalanine, the CDR3 has a length of 17 residues. Only the CDR3 DNA stays, 51 bases, in frame from base 1. CDR1 MNHNS and CDR2 SASEGT are derived from the germline V gene. Amplification of TCR beta CDR3 regions was carried out from RNA transcripts. For the first round of RT-PCR on the TCR CDR3, the HTBI primer set was used together with the Qiagen OneStep RT-PCR kit. The libraries were constructed in a second round of multiplex PCR and then size-selected and purified. Libraries were sequenced paired-end with 100 bp reads on an Illumina HiSeq2000. Per the authors' processing: Raw data were processed with SOAPnuke, discarding reads with adapters, uncalled bases, mean Phred below 15, or no exact constant-primer or identifier match. High-quality paired reads were merged using COPE v1.2.5, and each unique nucleotide sequence was defined as a clonotype. MiTCR v1.1 was used to align clonotypes to the IMGT TRBV, TRBD and TRBJ reference segments. Only V-J combinations with frequency above 0.0001, covering roughly 99% of repertoires, were analysed. The TCS score was defined as F50 (clonal expansion) divided by E x V (chaos), with BLOSUM62-based TCRdist calculated between CDR3 peptides within each V-J. Welch's t-statistics and random forest reduced 500 to 550 V-J features to 10 to 15, which were used in a naive Bayes classifier (R e1071). TCRdb took the public reads, trimmed them with fastp at Q25, ran MiXCR for clone calling and kept in-frame beta chains. CDR3 protein sequences are deduplicated, and each keeps its most common genes and DNA. The V and J calls and clone size are TCRdb's, not the authors'. In all, the sample holds more than 550,000 distinct CDR3 sequences, and 17% of those were seen once. The top ten clones comprise roughly 16% of the sample.

Graves' hyperthyroidism was defined as stable when no progression to ophthalmopathy occurred over 18 months of follow-up. Hyperthyroidism patients were aged 18 to 65 years and newly diagnosed, with disease duration of less than 2 months. Any patient with an uncontrolled infection, another autoimmune disease, pregnancy or lactation was excluded. Diagnoses were based on clinical symptoms, serum thyroxine and TRAb, thyroid ultrasound and orbital computed tomography. PBMCs were isolated from about 10 ml of fresh peripheral blood by Ficoll-Paque density gradient centrifugation. Total RNA was extracted with Trizol reagent, and quality was checked on an Agilent 2100 Bioanalyzer. This clonotype has at least ten counts. Its antigen specificity is not known. The input lacks base qualities; no much larger clone sits a single base away.

The sequence joins TRBV6-1 to TRBJ2-7, with the D gene not clear enough to name. Sequences were obtained from blood. The receptor's source is a man in his forties or fifties with Graves' hyperthyroidism. The CDR3 in this case is CASSSYISTEKTDEQYF. The DNA sequence follows: TGTGCCAGCAGTAGTTATATTTCCACGGAGAAGACGGACGAGCAGTACTTC.